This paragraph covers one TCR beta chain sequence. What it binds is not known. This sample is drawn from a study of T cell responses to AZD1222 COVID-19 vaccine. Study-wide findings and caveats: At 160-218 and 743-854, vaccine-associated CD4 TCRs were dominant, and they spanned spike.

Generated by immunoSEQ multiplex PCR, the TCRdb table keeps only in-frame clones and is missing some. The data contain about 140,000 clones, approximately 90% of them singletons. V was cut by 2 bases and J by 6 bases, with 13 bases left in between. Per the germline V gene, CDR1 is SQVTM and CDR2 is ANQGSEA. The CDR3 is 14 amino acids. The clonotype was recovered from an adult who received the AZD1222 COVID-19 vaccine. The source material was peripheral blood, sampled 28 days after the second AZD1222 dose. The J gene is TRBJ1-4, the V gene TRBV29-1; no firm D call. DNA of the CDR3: TGCAGCGTTGAAATGAATGCAGGAGATGAAAAACTGTTTTTT. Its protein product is CSVEMNAGDEKLFF. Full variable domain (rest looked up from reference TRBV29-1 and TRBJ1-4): SAVISQKPSRDICQRGTSLTIQCQVDSQVTMMFWYRQQPGQSLTLIATANQGSEATYESGFVIDKFPISRPNLTFSTLTVSNMSPEDSSIYLCSVEMNAGDEKLFFGSGTQLSVL.